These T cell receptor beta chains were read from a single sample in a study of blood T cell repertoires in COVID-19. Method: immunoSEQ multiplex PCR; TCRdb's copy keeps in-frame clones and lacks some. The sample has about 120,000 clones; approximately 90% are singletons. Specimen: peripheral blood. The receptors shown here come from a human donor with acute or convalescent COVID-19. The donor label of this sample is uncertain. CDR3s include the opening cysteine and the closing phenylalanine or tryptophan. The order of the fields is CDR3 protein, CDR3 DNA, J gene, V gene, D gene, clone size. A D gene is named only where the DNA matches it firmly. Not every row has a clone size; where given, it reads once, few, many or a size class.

CDR3: CASSLVEEKLFF; DNA: TGTGCCAGCAGTTTAGTAGAAGAAAAACTGTTTTTT; J: TRBJ1-4; V: TRBV12-3/TRBV12-4; D: .; size: few
CDR3: CASRTGVRAQFF; DNA: TGTGCCAGCAGAACAGGGGTTCGGGCCCAGTTCTTC; J: TRBJ2-1; V: TRBV12-3/TRBV12-4; D: TRBD1; size: .
CDR3: CASSLQGDDGYTF; DNA: TGTGCCAGCAGCCTACAGGGGGACGATGGCTACACCTTC; J: TRBJ1-2; V: TRBV3-1/TRBV3-2; D: TRBD1; size: .
CDR3: CASSNSGGNTDTQYF; DNA: TGTGCCAGCAGCAATAGCGGGGGCAACACAGATACGCAGTATTTT; J: TRBJ2-3; V: TRBV7-8; D: TRBD2; size: once
CDR3: CASREGTSYEQYF; DNA: TGCGCCAGCAGGGAGGGGACCTCCTACGAGCAGTACTTC; J: TRBJ2-7; V: TRBV5-1; D: .; size: .
CDR3: CASSYHRDRALGYTF; DNA: TGTGCCAGCAGTTACCACCGGGACAGGGCTTTGGGCTACACCTTC; J: TRBJ1-2; V: TRBV6-6; D: TRBD1; size: .
CDR3: CASSGSSGTPETQYF; DNA: TGTGCCAGCAGTGGTAGTAGCGGGACCCCCGAGACCCAGTACTTC; J: TRBJ2-5; V: TRBV2; D: TRBD2; size: .
CDR3: CASSVGPGQNYGYTF; DNA: TGTGCCAGCAGCGTAGGACCGGGACAGAACTATGGCTACACCTTC; J: TRBJ1-2; V: TRBV9; D: TRBD1; size: .
CDR3: CASSYSPGQISYEQYF; DNA: TGTGCCAGCAGTTACTCCCCGGGACAGATCTCCTACGAGCAGTACTTC; J: TRBJ2-7; V: TRBV6-2/TRBV6-3; D: TRBD1; size: once
CDR3: CASSIRDRPPLTF; DNA: TGTGCCAGTAGTATTCGGGACAGGCCACCACTCACCTTC; J: TRBJ1-2; V: TRBV19; D: TRBD1; size: .
CDR3: CSASSPSLNTEAFF; DNA: TGCAGTGCTAGTTCTCCCAGTCTGAACACTGAAGCTTTCTTT; J: TRBJ1-1; V: TRBV20-1; D: .; size: .
CDR3: CASSQGRSKETQYF; DNA: TGTGCCAGCAGCCAAGGGCGGAGTAAAGAGACCCAGTACTTC; J: TRBJ2-5; V: TRBV3-1/TRBV3-2; D: .; size: .
CDR3: CASPYTGTGVRLAGDNEQFF; DNA: TGTGCCAGCCCATATACCGGGACAGGGGTAAGGCTAGCGGGAGACAATGAGCAGTTCTTC; J: TRBJ2-1; V: TRBV28; D: .; size: .
CDR3: CASSQSRLETQYF; DNA: TGTGCCAGCAGCCAAAGCAGACTGGAGACCCAGTACTTC; J: TRBJ2-5; V: TRBV3-1/TRBV3-2; D: .; size: .
CDR3: CASSQVGDTGELFF; DNA: TGTGCCAGCAGCCAAGTCGGGGACACCGGGGAGCTGTTTTTT; J: TRBJ2-2; V: TRBV3-1/TRBV3-2; D: .; size: .
CDR3: CASAIQKSYGYTF; DNA: TGTGCCAGCGCAATACAGAAATCCTATGGCTACACCTTC; J: TRBJ1-2; V: TRBV6-5; D: .; size: .
CDR3: CASSWDMNTEAFF; DNA: TGCGCCAGCAGCTGGGACATGAACACTGAAGCTTTCTTT; J: TRBJ1-1; V: TRBV4-3; D: .; size: .
CDR3: CARSLSNNEQFF; DNA: TGTGCCAGAAGCTTGAGCAACAATGAGCAGTTCTTC; J: TRBJ2-1; V: TRBV5-3; D: .; size: .
CDR3: CASSLGQGASEAFF; DNA: TGTGCCAGCTCACTAGGACAGGGGGCGTCTGAAGCTTTCTTT; J: TRBJ1-1; V: TRBV18; D: TRBD1; size: once
CDR3: CASRVVRGAWENYGYTF; DNA: TGTGCCAGCAGGGTCGTCAGGGGGGCATGGGAAAACTATGGCTACACCTTC; J: TRBJ1-2; V: TRBV28; D: TRBD1; size: .
CDR3: CASSSTYGKITGELFF; DNA: TGTGCCAGCAGCTCCACTTACGGGAAGATTACCGGGGAGCTGTTTTTT; J: TRBJ2-2; V: TRBV5-4; D: .; size: .
CDR3: CAIRDSYGYTF; DNA: TGTGCCATCAGGGACAGCTATGGCTACACCTTC; J: TRBJ1-2; V: TRBV10-3; D: .; size: .
CDR3: CASSIVGDGYTF; DNA: TGTGCCAGTAGTATAGTAGGGGATGGCTACACCTTC; J: TRBJ1-2; V: TRBV19; D: .; size: .
CDR3: CASSEQGQGTDTQYF; DNA: TGTGCCAGCAGTGAACAGGGACAGGGCACAGATACGCAGTATTTT; J: TRBJ2-3; V: TRBV6-1; D: TRBD1; size: .
CDR3: CASSEDSGRGYEQYF; DNA: TGTGCCAGCAGTGAGGATAGCGGGAGAGGGTACGAGCAGTACTTC; J: TRBJ2-7; V: TRBV28; D: TRBD2; size: .
CDR3: CASSLVWRGVLDQPQHF; DNA: TGTGCCAGCAGCTTAGTATGGAGGGGAGTCTTGGATCAGCCCCAGCATTTT; J: TRBJ1-5; V: TRBV7-7; D: .; size: .
CDR3: CASSFAGGSSYNEQFF; DNA: TGCGCCAGCAGTTTCGCGGGGGGGAGCTCCTACAATGAGCAGTTCTTC; J: TRBJ2-1; V: TRBV4-3; D: TRBD2; size: .
CDR3: CATEPDYRGGELFF; DNA: TGTGCCACCGAACCGGACTACAGGGGAGGGGAGCTGTTTTTT; J: TRBJ2-2; V: TRBV28; D: .; size: .
CDR3: CASRLGTGLSEAFF; DNA: TGTGCCAGTAGGCTCGGGACAGGGCTTTCTGAAGCTTTCTTT; J: TRBJ1-1; V: TRBV19; D: TRBD1; size: .
CDR3: CASSFKGASTYEQYF; DNA: TGTGCCAGCAGCTTTAAGGGGGCCTCCACCTACGAGCAGTACTTC; J: TRBJ2-7; V: TRBV7-2; D: TRBD1; size: .
CDR3: CASSDLPGVTEAFF; DNA: TGTGCCAGCAGCGACCTTCCAGGGGTTACTGAAGCTTTCTTT; J: TRBJ1-1; V: TRBV6-5; D: .; size: .